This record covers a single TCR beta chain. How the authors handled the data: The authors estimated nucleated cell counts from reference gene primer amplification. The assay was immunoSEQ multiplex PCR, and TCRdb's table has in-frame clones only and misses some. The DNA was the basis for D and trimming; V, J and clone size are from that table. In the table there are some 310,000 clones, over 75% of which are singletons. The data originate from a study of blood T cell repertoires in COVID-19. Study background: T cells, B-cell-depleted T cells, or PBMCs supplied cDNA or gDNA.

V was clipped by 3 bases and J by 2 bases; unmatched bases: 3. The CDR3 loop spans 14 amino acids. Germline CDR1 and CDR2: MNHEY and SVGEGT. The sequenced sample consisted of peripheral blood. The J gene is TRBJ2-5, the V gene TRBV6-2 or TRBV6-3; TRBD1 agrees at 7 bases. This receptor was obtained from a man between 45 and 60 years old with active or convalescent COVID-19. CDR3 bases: TGTGCCAGCAGTTATGCAGGGGGTCAAGAGACCCAGTACTTC. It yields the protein CASSYAGGQETQYF.